This is a list of T cell receptor beta chains from one sample in a study of vaccination effects on CD4 cells after COVID-19. Method: immunoSEQ multiplex PCR; TCRdb's copy keeps in-frame clones and lacks some. The sample contains about 73,000 clones, roughly 74% of which appear only once. Their antigen targets remain unknown. The sample was CD4+ T cells from PBMCs cultured with HCoV-NL63 spike peptides, taken before COVID-19 vaccination. All receptors come from a human donor who received a COVID-19 vaccine. CDR3s include the opening cysteine and the closing phenylalanine or tryptophan. A D gene is named only where the DNA matches it firmly. Expanded clones are given a class, and other clones once, few, many or no size at all.

d_call: .
clone_size: few
j_call: TRBJ1-3
v_call: TRBV6-5
cdr3_aa: CASAEYSGNTIYF
cdr3_nt: TGTGCCAGCGCGGAGTACTCTGGAAACACCATATATTTT

d_call: .
clone_size: .
j_call: TRBJ1-3
v_call: TRBV3-1/TRBV3-2
cdr3_aa: CASSQGNTIYF
cdr3_nt: TGTGCCAGCAGCCAGGGAAACACCATATATTTT

d_call: TRBD1
clone_size: .
j_call: TRBJ2-2
v_call: TRBV4-1
cdr3_aa: CASSHVRGPDTGELFF
cdr3_nt: TGCGCCAGCAGCCACGTCAGGGGGCCGGACACCGGGGAGCTGTTTTTT

d_call: TRBD1
clone_size: few
j_call: TRBJ1-2
v_call: TRBV19
cdr3_aa: CASRQGAVYGYTF
cdr3_nt: TGTGCCAGTAGACAGGGGGCGGTCTATGGCTACACCTTC

d_call: .
clone_size: few
j_call: TRBJ1-4
v_call: TRBV7-9
cdr3_aa: CASSYGQLATNEKLFF
cdr3_nt: TGTGCCAGCAGCTACGGACAGCTGGCAACTAATGAAAAACTGTTTTTT

d_call: TRBD1
clone_size: .
j_call: TRBJ1-1
v_call: TRBV18
cdr3_aa: CASSPTTGGTEAFF
cdr3_nt: TGTGCCAGCTCGCCTACGACAGGGGGCACTGAAGCTTTCTTT

d_call: .
clone_size: .
j_call: TRBJ1-2
v_call: TRBV18
cdr3_aa: CASSPTGLGGYTF
cdr3_nt: TGTGCCAGCTCACCAACGGGGCTAGGTGGCTACACCTTC

d_call: .
clone_size: .
j_call: TRBJ2-2
v_call: TRBV2
cdr3_aa: CASRGTFLLGELFF
cdr3_nt: TGTGCCAGCAGGGGGACTTTTTTACTCGGGGAGCTGTTTTTT

d_call: .
clone_size: .
j_call: TRBJ1-2
v_call: TRBV27
cdr3_aa: CASSLFRTGNYGYTF
cdr3_nt: TGTGCCAGCAGTCTCTTCCGGACGGGCAACTATGGCTACACCTTC

d_call: TRBD2
clone_size: .
j_call: TRBJ2-3
v_call: TRBV7-9
cdr3_aa: CASSFGGATDTQYF
cdr3_nt: TGTGCCAGCAGCTTCGGGGGGGCGACAGATACGCAGTATTTT

d_call: .
clone_size: .
j_call: TRBJ2-5
v_call: TRBV28
cdr3_aa: CASSGAGGRAQRETQYF
cdr3_nt: TGTGCCAGCAGTGGCGCCGGGGGCAGGGCTCAGAGAGAGACCCAGTACTTC

d_call: TRBD1
clone_size: .
j_call: TRBJ1-5
v_call: TRBV7-2
cdr3_aa: CASSWGQGNQPQHF
cdr3_nt: TGTGCCAGCAGCTGGGGACAGGGCAATCAGCCCCAGCATTTT

d_call: .
clone_size: .
j_call: TRBJ1-2
v_call: TRBV18
cdr3_aa: CASSPKTDPLWGYTF
cdr3_nt: TGTGCCAGCTCACCCAAGACGGACCCTTTGTGGGGCTACACCTTC

d_call: .
clone_size: .
j_call: TRBJ2-2
v_call: TRBV10-2
cdr3_aa: CASSALWGPAPGELFF
cdr3_nt: TGCGCCAGCAGTGCCCTTTGGGGGCCGGCACCCGGGGAGCTGTTTTTT

d_call: .
clone_size: .
j_call: TRBJ1-2
v_call: TRBV7-2
cdr3_aa: CASSLTGGIYGYTF
cdr3_nt: TGTGCCAGCAGCTTGACCGGGGGTATCTATGGCTACACCTTC

d_call: TRBD2
clone_size: .
j_call: TRBJ2-2
v_call: TRBV7-2
cdr3_aa: CASSLAYPGAGGETGELFF
cdr3_nt: TGTGCCAGCAGCTTAGCTTACCCCGGAGCGGGGGGGGAGACCGGGGAGCTGTTTTTT

d_call: .
clone_size: .
j_call: TRBJ2-5
v_call: TRBV2
cdr3_aa: CASTLGTATRETQYF
cdr3_nt: TGTGCCAGCACCTTAGGGACGGCAACTAGAGAGACCCAGTACTTC

d_call: .
clone_size: .
j_call: TRBJ1-1
v_call: TRBV7-8
cdr3_aa: CASSGGRLNTEAFF
cdr3_nt: TGTGCCAGCAGCGGTGGACGGTTGAACACTGAAGCTTTCTTT

d_call: TRBD1
clone_size: .
j_call: TRBJ2-5
v_call: TRBV24-1
cdr3_aa: CATSDTGVETQYF
cdr3_nt: TGTGCCACCAGTGATACAGGGGTAGAGACCCAGTACTTC

d_call: .
clone_size: .
j_call: TRBJ1-3
v_call: TRBV2
cdr3_aa: CASTDFPASSGNTIYF
cdr3_nt: TGTGCCAGCACTGATTTTCCCGCTAGCTCTGGAAACACCATATATTTT

d_call: TRBD1
clone_size: .
j_call: TRBJ1-2
v_call: TRBV15
cdr3_aa: CATSREGQTRDRANYGYTF
cdr3_nt: TGTGCCACCAGCAGGGAAGGACAGACCCGGGACAGAGCTAACTATGGCTACACCTTC

d_call: .
clone_size: .
j_call: TRBJ1-2
v_call: TRBV10-1
cdr3_aa: CASSESTGLGYTF
cdr3_nt: TGCGCCAGCAGTGAGTCGACAGGTTTGGGCTACACCTTC

d_call: .
clone_size: .
j_call: TRBJ1-2
v_call: TRBV3-1/TRBV3-2
cdr3_aa: CASSTRQTGYTF
cdr3_nt: TGTGCCAGCAGCACCCGACAGACCGGCTACACCTTC

d_call: .
clone_size: .
j_call: TRBJ2-3
v_call: TRBV6-6
cdr3_aa: CASSYAQGKTDTQYF
cdr3_nt: TGTGCCAGCAGTTATGCGCAGGGAAAGACAGATACGCAGTATTTT

d_call: TRBD1
clone_size: once
j_call: TRBJ2-2
v_call: TRBV5-1
cdr3_aa: CASSPRQGSTGELFF
cdr3_nt: TGCGCCAGCAGCCCCCGACAGGGTAGCACCGGGGAGCTGTTTTTT

d_call: .
clone_size: few
j_call: TRBJ1-4
v_call: TRBV19
cdr3_aa: CASRDQAILEKLFF
cdr3_nt: TGTGCCAGTAGGGACCAAGCTATTCTAGAAAAACTGTTTTTT

d_call: .
clone_size: .
j_call: TRBJ1-6
v_call: TRBV7-2
cdr3_aa: CASSLMGQMSPLHF
cdr3_nt: TGTGCCAGCAGCTTAATGGGCCAAATGTCACCCCTCCACTTT

d_call: .
clone_size: .
j_call: TRBJ1-2
v_call: TRBV19
cdr3_aa: CASSVDSANYGYTF
cdr3_nt: TGTGCCAGTAGTGTGGACAGTGCAAACTATGGCTACACCTTC

d_call: .
clone_size: .
j_call: TRBJ1-1
v_call: TRBV6-5
cdr3_aa: CASSWRGDSTEAFF
cdr3_nt: TGTGCCAGCAGTTGGCGAGGGGATAGCACTGAAGCTTTCTTT

d_call: .
clone_size: .
j_call: TRBJ2-5
v_call: TRBV19
cdr3_aa: CASSKIGALETQYF
cdr3_nt: TGTGCCAGTAGTAAGATTGGGGCTCTAGAGACCCAGTACTTC

d_call: .
clone_size: few
j_call: TRBJ1-1
v_call: TRBV2
cdr3_aa: CASRTSMNTEAFF
cdr3_nt: TGTGCCAGCAGGACATCAATGAACACTGAAGCTTTCTTT

d_call: .
clone_size: .
j_call: TRBJ2-5
v_call: TRBV24-1
cdr3_aa: CATSDSFGLTGETQYF
cdr3_nt: TGTGCCACCAGTGATTCTTTCGGCCTAACCGGGGAGACCCAGTACTTC

d_call: .
clone_size: .
j_call: TRBJ1-2
v_call: TRBV5-8
cdr3_aa: CASSFETTANYGYTF
cdr3_nt: TGTGCCAGCAGCTTTGAGACAACCGCTAACTATGGCTACACCTTC

d_call: .
clone_size: .
j_call: TRBJ1-2
v_call: TRBV6-5
cdr3_aa: CASSYSGAGGYTF
cdr3_nt: TGTGCCAGCAGTTACTCGGGAGCGGGGGGCTACACCTTC

d_call: .
clone_size: .
j_call: TRBJ1-4
v_call: TRBV28
cdr3_aa: CASRREPNEKLFF
cdr3_nt: TGTGCCAGCCGAAGGGAGCCTAATGAAAAACTGTTTTTT